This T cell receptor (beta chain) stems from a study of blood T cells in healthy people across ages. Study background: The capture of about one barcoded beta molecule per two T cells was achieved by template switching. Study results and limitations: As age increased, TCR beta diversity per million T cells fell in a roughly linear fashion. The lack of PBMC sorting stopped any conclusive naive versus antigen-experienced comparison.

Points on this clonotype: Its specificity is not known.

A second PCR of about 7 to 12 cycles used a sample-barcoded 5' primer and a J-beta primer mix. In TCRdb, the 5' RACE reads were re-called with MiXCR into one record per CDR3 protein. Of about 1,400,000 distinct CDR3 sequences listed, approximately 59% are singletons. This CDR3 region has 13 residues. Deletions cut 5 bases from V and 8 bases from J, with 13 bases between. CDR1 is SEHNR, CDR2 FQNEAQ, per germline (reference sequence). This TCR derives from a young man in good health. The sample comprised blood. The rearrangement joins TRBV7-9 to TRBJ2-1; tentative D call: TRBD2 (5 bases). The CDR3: CASSNYRGYEQFF. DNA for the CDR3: TGTGCCAGCAGCAACTATCGGGGATATGAGCAGTTCTTC.